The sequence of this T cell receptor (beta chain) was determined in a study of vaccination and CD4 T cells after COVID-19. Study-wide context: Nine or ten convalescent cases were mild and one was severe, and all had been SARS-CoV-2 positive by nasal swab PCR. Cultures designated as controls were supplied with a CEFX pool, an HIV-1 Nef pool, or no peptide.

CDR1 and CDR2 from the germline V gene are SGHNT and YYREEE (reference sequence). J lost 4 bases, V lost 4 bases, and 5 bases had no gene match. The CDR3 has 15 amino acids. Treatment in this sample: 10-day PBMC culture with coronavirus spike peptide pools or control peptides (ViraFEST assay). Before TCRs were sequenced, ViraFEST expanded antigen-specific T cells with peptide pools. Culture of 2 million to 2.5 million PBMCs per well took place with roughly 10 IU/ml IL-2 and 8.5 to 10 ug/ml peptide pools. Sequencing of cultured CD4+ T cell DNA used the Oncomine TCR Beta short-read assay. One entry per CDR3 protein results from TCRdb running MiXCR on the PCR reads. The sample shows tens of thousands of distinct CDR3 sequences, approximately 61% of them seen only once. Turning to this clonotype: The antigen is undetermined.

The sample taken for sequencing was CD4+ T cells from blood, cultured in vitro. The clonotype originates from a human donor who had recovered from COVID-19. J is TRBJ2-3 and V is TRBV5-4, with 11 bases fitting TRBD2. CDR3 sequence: CASSGRGLAADTQYF. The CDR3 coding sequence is TGTGCCAGCAGCGGTAGGGGACTAGCGGCAGATACGCAGTATTTT.